Below are 30 T cell receptor beta chains sequenced from a single sample in a study of quantifying T cell responses using KT2 cells. Overall study context: cDNA was made from DNase-treated RNA using alpha and beta constant primers.

An oligo carrying a UMI was ligated to the cDNA 3' end. First-round PCR used roughly 4 cycles and beta primers RC1.1 and RC1.2 covering TRBC1 and TRBC2. TCRdb re-analysed the UMI-ligation and nested PCR reads in MiXCR, keeping a single row per CDR3 protein. This sample carries 25,000 to 35,000 distinct CDR3 sequences, 10% of them seen once, and the ten largest clones take roughly 10%. The specimen sequenced was PBMCs spiked with cells of the T cell clone KT2. Source of these receptors: a human donor.

The chain is built from TRBV27 and TRBJ2-3, with D perhaps matching TRBD1 or TRBD2 (5 bases each). Trimming took off 0 bases at V and 8 bases at J, with 18 bases between the two ends. In germline, CDR1 is MNHEY, CDR2 SMNVEV (reference sequence). There are 16 residues in the CDR3. The CDR3 loop reads CASSLSRDVQFVTQYF. For the CDR3, the DNA is TGTGCCAGCAGTTTATCGAGGGACGTCCAATTCGTTACGCAGTATTTT.

This clonotype was counted between two and nine times. The V and J genes are TRBV2 and TRBJ1-1, with D tentatively TRBD1 (6 bases). Trimming took 8 bases from V and 8 from J, leaving 15 bases between them. Germline CDR1 and CDR2: SNHLY and FYNNEI. The CDR3 runs to 12 residues. The CDR3 loop is CASRIGQNEAFF. The DNA of the CDR3 is TGTGCCAGCCGCATTGGACAGAACGAAGCTTTCTTT.

This clonotype came up many times. This chain joins TRBV4-3 and TRBJ2-7, with TRBD1 as a possible D gene (5 bases). CDR3 size: 14 residues. Trimming took off 2 bases at V and 0 bases at J, with 8 bases between the two ends. In germline, CDR1 is LGHNA, CDR2 YSLEER. The CDR3 bases are TGCGCCAGCAGCCAACGACAGTCCTCCTACGAGCAGTACTTC. Translating gives CASSQRQSSYEQYF.

Turning to this clonotype: A junction end diverges from the germline sequence, so it may reflect a read error. The genes are TRBV7-3 and TRBJ2-5; D possibly corresponds to TRBD1 (6 bases). The CDR3 is 14 residues long. Germline CDR1 and CDR2: SGHTA and FQGTGA. CDR3: CASSLTGLGETQYF. The CDR3 DNA follows: TGTGCCAGCAGCCTAACAGGGTTGGGAGAGACCCAGTACTTC.

This clonotype was counted at least ten times. V and J are TRBV15 and TRBJ1-2; D possibly corresponds to TRBD1 (6 bases). Germline V gives CDR1 LNHNV, CDR2 YYDKDF (reference sequence). The V end was cut by 5 bases, the J end by 1 base, with 14 bases between. This CDR3 contains 15 residues. CDR3 protein: CATSRGVRGNYGYTF. The CDR3 bases are TGTGCCACCAGCCGGGGAGTCAGGGGTAACTATGGCTACACCTTC.

Relative to its sample, this clonotype is medium-sized. The genes are TRBV6-1 and TRBJ2-5, with D possibly being TRBD1 or TRBD2 (5 bases each). The CDR3 loop spans 15 amino acids. Looked up from germline, CDR1 is MNHNS and CDR2 is SASEGT. Trimming took off 6 bases at V and 2 bases at J, with 16 bases between the two ends. The CDR3 nucleotides read TGTGCCAGCAGCCGGGTCGGGACGTGGCAAGAGACCCAGTACTTC. This encodes CASSRVGTWQETQYF.

This clonotype was counted only a few times. This chain joins TRBV19 and TRBJ2-2; D remains ambiguous. Germline CDR1 LNHDA, CDR2 SQIVND (reference sequence). The V gene lost 6 bases and the J gene lost 5 bases, with 19 bases spanning the gap. The CDR3 loop spans 16 amino acids. This CDR3 reads CASSAAGPRFTGELFF. In nucleotides, the CDR3 is TGTGCCAGTAGCGCGGCCGGGCCCCGATTTACCGGGGAGCTGTTTTTT.

The V gene is TRBV4-2, the J gene TRBJ1-2; the D is unclear. The germline V gene has CDR1 LGHNA and CDR2 YNFKEQ. The ends were cut back, 4 bases at V and 0 bases at J, with 9 bases in the middle. The CDR3 runs 14 residues. This CDR3 reads CASSRENSNYGYTF. The DNA for the CDR3 is TGTGCCAGCAGCCGAGAAAATTCTAACTATGGCTACACCTTC.

The rearrangement joins TRBV6-5 to TRBJ1-1; D gene ambiguous. This CDR3 region has 17 residues. Germline V lookup: CDR1 MNHEY, CDR2 SVGAGI. V lost 6 bases and J 1 base, leaving 21 bases between the germline ends. In nucleotides, the CDR3 is TGTGCCAGCAGAAATAGGGTCGCGATGAGACGGAACACTGAAGCTTTCTTT. Translating it yields CASRNRVAMRRNTEAFF.

This clonotype was detected ten times or more. The rearrangement links TRBV7-8 to TRBJ2-1; TRBD1 matches 8 bases. CDR1 and CDR2 from the germline V gene are SGHVS and FQNEAQ. V lost 5 bases to trimming and J lost 10 bases; unmatched junction nucleotides: 4. The length of the CDR3 is 12 residues. CDR3 nucleotides: TGTGCCAGCAGCCAGGGGGCCCGAGAGCAGTTCTTC. Translated: CASSQGAREQFF.

In this sample, this clonotype turned up a few times. The V and J genes are TRBV20-1 and TRBJ2-2; D is perhaps TRBD1 or TRBD2 (5 bases each). Germline assignment: CDR1 DFQATT and CDR2 SNEGSKA (reference sequence). There are 14 residues in the CDR3. Trimming took 6 bases from V and 0 from J, leaving 11 bases between them. The CDR3 DNA reads as TGCAGTGCCGGCCAGGGACCGAACACCGGGGAGCTGTTTTTT. Amino acid sequence: CSAGQGPNTGELFF.

This clonotype was detected ten times or more. This rearrangement joins TRBV7-9 to TRBJ1-2, with 8 bases lining up with TRBD1. The germline gives CDR1 SEHNR, CDR2 FQNEAQ (reference sequence). V shed 3 bases, J shed 8 bases, and the junction held 8 bases outside the gene matches. This CDR3 is built from 14 residues. For the CDR3, the DNA is TGTGCCAGCAGCTTGGGGGGACAGGCAGTAGGCTACACCTTC. Its protein is CASSLGGQAVGYTF. The complete variable domain, with remaining parts taken from reference TRBV7-9 and TRBJ1-2, reads DTGVSQNPRHKITKRGQNVTFRCDPISEHNRLYWYRQTLGQGPEFLTYFQNEAQLEKSRLLSDRFSAERPKGSFSTLEIQRTEQGDSAMYLCASSLGGQAVGYTFGSGTRLTVV.

This clonotype has more than one count but fewer than ten. The chain employs TRBV5-1 and TRBJ2-7, with TRBD2 identical over 15 bases. In germline, CDR1 is SGHRS, CDR2 YFSETQ. There are 21 residues in the CDR3. V lost 4 bases to trimming and J lost 0 bases; unmatched junction nucleotides: 17. CDR3 bases: TGCGCCAGCAGCCGGGGCCGCGCCGGGACTAGCGGGAGGCGGGACTCCTACGAGCAGTACTTC. Encoded protein: CASSRGRAGTSGRRDSYEQYF. Full variable domain (missing parts from reference TRBV5-1 and TRBJ2-7): KAGVTQTPRYLIKTRGQQVTLSCSPISGHRSVSWYQQTPGQGLQFLFEYFSETQRNKGNFPGRFSGRQFSNSRSEMNVSTLELGDSALYLCASSRGRAGTSGRRDSYEQYFGPGTRLTVT.

This clonotype was seen a handful of times. The chain couples TRBV6-2 or TRBV6-3 to TRBJ2-7; 9 positions agree with TRBD2. Germline V CDR1 and CDR2: MNHEY, SVGEGT. J was trimmed by 1 base and V by 2 bases; bases with no gene match: 6. This CDR3 is 16 amino acids long. CDR3 nucleotides: TGTGCCAGCAGTTACGGGCGGGGGGGCCGATCCTACGAGCAGTACTTC. Translation gives CASSYGRGGRSYEQYF.

V gene TRBV30 combines with J gene TRBJ2-1, with D unresolved. V lost 0 bases and J lost 9, with 12 bases in between. Germline V gene sequence: CDR1 GTSNPN, CDR2 SVGIG (reference sequence). This CDR3 is 13 amino acids long. CDR3 loop: CAWSVYNSGEQFF. In DNA form, the CDR3 reads TGTGCCTGGAGTGTTTACAATTCTGGTGAGCAGTTCTTC.

The chain couples TRBV6-6 to TRBJ2-1; D remains ambiguous. This CDR3 contains 12 residues. Germline V CDR1 and CDR2: MNHNY, SVGAGI (reference sequence). Between the trimmed V and J ends, which lost 0 bases and 7 bases, there was a span of 4 bases. The CDR3 nucleotides read TGTGCCAGCAGTTACTCGAGAAATGAGCAGTTCTTC. It is translated as CASSYSRNEQFF.

This clonotype occurred many times. This chain connects TRBV29-1 to TRBJ2-1; 10 nucleotides match TRBD2. The CDR3 contains 17 residues. With 2 bases clipped from V and 4 bases from J, the junction kept 11 bases outside the gene matches. In germline, CDR1 is SQVTM, CDR2 ANQGSEA. CDR3 sequence: CSVEFPVSGRVYNEQFF. CDR3 nucleotides: TGCAGCGTTGAATTTCCCGTCAGCGGGAGGGTTTACAATGAGCAGTTCTTC.

The V gene is TRBV2, the J gene TRBJ2-5; D remains ambiguous. Germline CDR1 reads SNHLY; CDR2 reads FYNNEI. Deletions cut 3 bases from V and 0 bases from J, with 11 bases between. The CDR3 runs to 15 residues. The CDR3 reads CASSDTNRNQETQYF. The CDR3 bases are TGTGCCAGCAGTGATACGAACAGAAACCAAGAGACCCAGTACTTC.

This clonotype has only a few counts. The chain carries TRBV9 and TRBJ1-2, with D possibly being TRBD1 (5 bases). The CDR3 runs 14 residues. The V gene's germline CDR1 is SGDLS and CDR2 YYNGEE. V lost 4 bases and J 5 bases, leaving 15 bases between the germline ends. The DNA of the CDR3 is TGTGCCAGCAGCAGGACGGGACGGGGGTATGGCTACACCTTC. Translated, it gives CASSRTGRGYGYTF.

In DNA, the CDR3 is TGTGCCAGCAGTGACAGGTTCCAGCCCCAGCATTTT. Translated: CASSDRFQPQHF. This sequence joins TRBV12-3 or TRBV12-4 and TRBJ1-5, with D perhaps matching TRBD1 (6 bases). This CDR3 is 12 amino acids long. Trimming removed 5 bases at V and 7 bases at J, with 9 bases between.

This clonotype was counted many times. This chain uses TRBV12-3 or TRBV12-4 with TRBJ2-7; D call uncertain. Trimming removed 6 bases at V and 6 bases at J, with 9 bases between. The CDR3 loop spans 11 amino acids. The CDR3 DNA reads TGTGCCAGCAGAGTTGGCCTCGAGCAGTACTTC. Translating gives CASRVGLEQYF.

Many counts were recorded for this clonotype. The rearrangement uses TRBV4-1 and TRBJ2-1, with 16 bases identical to TRBD2. The CDR3 is 17 amino acids. Germline CDR1 reads MGHRA; CDR2 reads YSYEKL. V shed 4 bases and J 7 bases; nucleotides not matched to a gene: 7. CDR3 amino acids: CASSPGTSGGAGNEQFF. Here the CDR3 DNA reads TGCGCCAGCAGCCCCGGGACTAGCGGGGGGGCCGGGAATGAGCAGTTCTTC.

The table lists this clonotype with many counts. The rearrangement uses TRBV12-3 or TRBV12-4 and TRBJ2-7, with TRBD1 matching over 8 bases. V lost 5 bases and J lost 1; bases outside the gene matches: 10. The CDR3 contains 16 residues. CDR3 residues: CASSPGQGSVSYEQYF. CDR3 DNA sequence: TGTGCCAGCAGTCCCGGACAGGGTAGTGTATCCTACGAGCAGTACTTC.

In its sample, this clonotype was seen many times. The rearrangement uses TRBV6-2 or TRBV6-3 and TRBJ2-3; 8 bases line up with TRBD2. V was pared by 6 bases and J by 4 bases, with 6 bases of the junction left unmatched. The CDR3 is 14 residues long. Per germline, CDR1 MNHEY and CDR2 SVGEGT. As DNA, the CDR3 is TGTGCCAGCAGATCAGCGGGAGCCCCAGATACGCAGTATTTT. Translation gives CASRSAGAPDTQYF.

The V and J genes are TRBV14 and TRBJ2-1, with TRBD1 identical over 7 bases. The ends lost 2 bases at V and 4 bases at J; junction bases unmatched: 8. The CDR3 runs 16 residues. Germline-derived CDR1 and CDR2 are SGHDN and FVKESK. CDR3 nucleotides: TGTGCCAGCAGCCAACAGACAGGGAGACTTTACAATGAGCAGTTCTTC. Protein sequence: CASSQQTGRLYNEQFF. Combining the CDR3 with reference TRBV14 and TRBJ2-1 gives the whole variable domain EAGVTQFPSHSVIEKGQTVTLRCDPISGHDNLYWYRRVMGKEIKFLLHFVKESKQDESGMPNNRFLAERTGGTYSTLKVQPAELEDSGVYFCASSQQTGRLYNEQFFGPGTRLTVL.

This clonotype was seen more than once but under ten times. This chain uses TRBV12-3 or TRBV12-4 with TRBJ2-1, with TRBD2 matching over 13 bases. The CDR3 spans 15 residues. After removal of 5 bases from V and 6 bases from J, the junction contained 4 bases not matched to a gene. The CDR3 DNA follows: TGTGCCAGCAGTCGACTAGCGGGAGGCCCCAATGAGCAGTTCTTC. Its translation is CASSRLAGGPNEQFF.

This clonotype was observed a handful of times. The chain has TRBV11-1 and TRBJ2-2, with D unresolved. V dropped 6 bases and J dropped 5 bases, with 16 bases sitting between them. CDR1 is SGHAT and CDR2 is FQDESV in the germline V gene (reference sequence). The CDR3 sequence is 15 residues long. The CDR3 is CASSLNPSRTGELFF. The CDR3 nucleotides are TGTGCCAGCAGTCTTAATCCGTCGCGTACCGGGGAGCTGTTTTTT.

This clonotype turned up a few times. This sequence joins TRBV12-3 or TRBV12-4 and TRBJ1-1, with a tentative D call TRBD1 (5 bases). CDR3 length equals 14 residues. V lost 2 bases and J 3 bases, leaving 10 bases between the germline ends. CDR3 in DNA: TGTGCCAGCAGTTTATCGTCGGGACACACTGAAGCTTTCTTT. Encoded protein: CASSLSSGHTEAFF.

This clonotype came up many times. The V gene is TRBV11-1, the J gene TRBJ2-1; D remains ambiguous. Deletions cut 2 bases from V and 1 base from J, with 9 bases between. Germline CDR1 is SGHAT and CDR2 is FQDESV (reference sequence). The CDR3 sequence is 15 residues long. The DNA for the CDR3 is TGTGCCAGCAGCTTACAGTCTGGGTCCTACAATGAGCAGTTCTTC. Encoded protein: CASSLQSGSYNEQFF.

In its sample, this clonotype was seen many times. V gene TRBV25-1 combines with J gene TRBJ1-4; D is perhaps TRBD1 (5 bases). The CDR3 extends over 13 amino acids. V lost 3 bases, J lost 8 bases, and 10 bases lay in between. Germline V gene lookup returns CDR1 MGHDK and CDR2 SYGVNS. Here the CDR3 reads CASSDGAFEKLFF. CDR3 bases: TGTGCCAGCAGTGATGGGGCTTTCGAAAAACTGTTTTTT.